This TCR beta chain was obtained from a study of OX40 agonist ivuxolimab in advanced cancers. Regarding this clone: Its target is not known.

Study-wide points: CD4+ and CD8+ T cells in blood underwent clonal expansion by week 6 at 0.1 to 3.0 mg/kg. Expanded clones were, on average, more numerous in CD8+ T cells than in CD4+.

Libraries were prepared by immunoSEQ multiplex PCR; TCRdb keeps only in-frame clonotypes and omits some of them. The table lists around 60,000 clones, roughly 86% of them singletons. Germline CDR1 is LNHDA and CDR2 is SQIVND (reference sequence). CDR3 length: 14 amino acids. V dropped 7 bases and J dropped 0 bases, with 10 bases sitting between them. This sequence joins TRBV19 and TRBJ1-5; unclear D gene. This sample comprised CD4+ or CD8+ T cells sorted from blood, obtained in a trial of the OX40 agonist ivuxolimab. The clonotype was recovered from an adult with an advanced solid tumor such as melanoma, head and neck, liver or kidney cancer. The CDR3 loop is CASNPRDSNQPQHF. CDR3 DNA: TGTGCCAGTAACCCCCGGGATAGCAATCAGCCCCAGCATTTT.